These 32 T cell receptor beta chains were sequenced from one sample in a study of beta chain features in type 1 diabetes. The whole isolated RNA underwent reverse transcription, so sequencing captured expressed TCRB transcripts. Method: immunoSEQ multiplex PCR; TCRdb's copy keeps in-frame clones and lacks some. This sample has roughly 370,000 clones, with about 15% found just once. Source material: naive CD4+ T cells from blood. The source of these receptors is a man aged 25 to 40 in good health.

This clone was seen a few times. This chain joins TRBV20-1 and TRBJ2-1; D gene unclear. V lost 4 bases, J lost 11 bases, and 12 bases lay in between. This CDR3 region has 11 residues. Germline values: CDR1 DFQATT, CDR2 SNEGSKA (reference sequence). The CDR3 sequence: CSATGPGKQFF. In DNA form, the CDR3 reads TGCAGTGCTACGGGCCCCGGAAAGCAGTTCTTC.

The rearrangement links TRBV14 to TRBJ2-2; D is uncertain. The germline V gene has CDR1 SGHDN and CDR2 FVKESK. CDR3 length equals 13 residues. Trimming stripped 2 bases from V and 6 bases from J, with 7 bases between. The CDR3 DNA reads TGTGCCAGCAGCCAACGACCCTCCGGGGAGCTGTTTTTT. Translating gives CASSQRPSGELFF.

There are a few counts of this clone. The chain combines TRBV6-5 with TRBJ2-7; the D gene is possibly TRBD1 (6 bases). The germline gives CDR1 MNHEY, CDR2 SVGAGI. V dropped 5 bases and J dropped 1 base, with 9 bases sitting between them. The CDR3 consists of 13 residues. DNA for the CDR3: TGTGCCAGCAGTGACAGGTTATCCTACGAGCAGTACTTC. Its translation: CASSDRLSYEQYF.

The rearrangement links TRBV6-1 to TRBJ1-2; TRBD1 matches 7 bases. With V trimmed by 4 bases and J by 2 bases, 4 bases remained unmatched. The CDR3 covers 14 residues. The germline V gene encodes CDR1 MNHNS and CDR2 SASEGT. CDR3 loop: CASSATGMNYGYTF. The DNA of the CDR3 is TGTGCCAGCAGTGCGACAGGGATGAACTATGGCTACACCTTC.

V is TRBV7-2 and J is TRBJ2-2, with 8 bases identical to TRBD1. The junction had 7 bases not matched to a gene; V was cut back by 4 bases and J by 6 bases. The CDR3 covers 15 residues. Germline V gives CDR1 SGHTA, CDR2 FQGNSA. The CDR3 spells CASSSGQGNAGELFF. The CDR3 region has the DNA TGTGCCAGCAGCTCAGGACAGGGAAACGCCGGGGAGCTGTTTTTT.

This chain connects TRBV7-9 to TRBJ1-2; no firm D call. The CDR3 sequence is 13 residues long. Trimming left V 5 bases short and J 7 bases short, with 14 bases between. Germline V gene sequence: CDR1 SEHNR, CDR2 FQNEAQ (reference sequence). Written as DNA, the CDR3 is TGTGCCAGCAGCCAAACTGAACGGGGTGGCTACACCTTC. Amino acids: CASSQTERGGYTF.

The chain has TRBV4-2 and TRBJ2-1, with a tentative D call TRBD2 (5 bases). Trimming took off 2 bases at V and 5 bases at J, with 13 bases between the two ends. Germline CDR1 is LGHNA and CDR2 is YNFKEQ. The CDR3 has 15 residues. The DNA for the CDR3 is TGTGCCAGCAGCCAATCATCTAGCTGGGACAATGAGCAGTTCTTC. Its protein product is CASSQSSSWDNEQFF.

The table lists this clone with a few counts. The V call is TRBV6-4, the J call TRBJ1-2; no clear D. The CDR3 consists of 15 residues. The ends were cut back, 10 bases at V and 6 bases at J, with 24 bases in the middle. Germline V gene lookup returns CDR1 MRHNA and CDR2 SNTAGT. CDR3 region: CATLCDGLTSDGYTF. The CDR3 region has the DNA TGTGCCACCCTGTGCGACGGACTCACCTCAGATGGCTACACCTTC.

V usage is TRBV10-3 and J usage is TRBJ2-1, with a tentative D call TRBD1 (5 bases). The V gene lost 3 bases and the J gene lost 7 bases, with 22 bases spanning the gap. Germline V gives CDR1 ENHRY, CDR2 SYGVKD. This CDR3 spans 17 amino acids. CDR3 nucleotides: TGTGCCATCAGTGACCCCGGTCGGGCCCCAAAGGGGAATGAGCAGTTCTTC. It translates to CAISDPGRAPKGNEQFF.

This clone was picked up a small number of times. This sample includes further DNA sequences coding for the same CDR3. The chain carries TRBV12-5 and TRBJ2-1; a possible D gene is TRBD2 (6 bases). CDR3 size: 14 residues. The germline V gene encodes CDR1 LGHNT and CDR2 FRNRAP. The germline V and J ends were trimmed by 5 bases and 6 bases, with 14 bases remaining between them. The CDR3 DNA is TGTGCTAGTGGTCAGGGACTTTCTCGCAATGAGCAGTTCTTC. Its protein product is CASGQGLSRNEQFF.

This clone was seen a few times. The chain combines TRBV29-1 with TRBJ1-5; 10 nucleotides agree with TRBD1. From germline, CDR1 is SQVTM and CDR2 ANQGSEA. This CDR3 region has 12 residues. V lost 6 bases and J lost 6; bases outside the gene matches: 2. This chain's CDR3 is CSVGQGGQPQHF. The CDR3 DNA reads as TGCAGCGTCGGACAGGGGGGTCAGCCCCAGCATTTT.

This clone was seen more than once but under ten times. The chain uses TRBV13 and TRBJ2-5, with 8 bases fitting TRBD2. V trimming: 6 bases; J trimming: 9 bases; junction bases outside the gene matches: 12. Germline V CDR1 and CDR2: PRHDT, FYEKMQ (reference sequence). The CDR3 runs to 14 residues. CDR3 in DNA: TGTGCCAGCAGAAGCGGGGGATATGCCGGGGCCCAGTACTTC. It yields the protein CASRSGGYAGAQYF.

This clone showed up just once. The chain employs TRBV6-1 and TRBJ2-1, with D uncertain. The CDR3 is made up of 14 amino acids. Germline V gene data show CDR1 as MNHNS and CDR2 as SASEGT. Trimming removed 7 bases at V and 0 bases at J, with 10 bases between. The CDR3 here is CASTADSSYNEQFF. The CDR3 coding sequence is TGTGCCAGCACTGCTGATAGCTCCTACAATGAGCAGTTCTTC.

The CDR3 spells CATSTAKHEQYF. In DNA, the CDR3 is TGTGCCACCAGCACCGCCAAACACGAGCAGTACTTC. V and J are TRBV15 and TRBJ2-7; no reliable D call. Between the trimmed V and J ends, which lost 4 bases and 5 bases, there was a span of 9 bases. CDR3 length equals 12 residues. Germline loops: CDR1 LNHNV, CDR2 YYDKDF (reference sequence).

This clone was observed a handful of times. Other DNA sequences in this sample translate to the same CDR3. The genes are TRBV20-1 and TRBJ2-5; D ambiguous. Trimming stripped 2 bases from V and 5 bases from J, with 3 bases between. Looked up from germline, CDR1 is DFQATT and CDR2 is SNEGSKA (reference sequence). CDR3 length equals 10 residues. CDR3 in amino acids: CSARWETQYF. CDR3 nucleotide sequence: TGCAGTGCTAGATGGGAGACCCAGTACTTC.

The chain uses TRBV19 and TRBJ1-5; perhaps TRBD1 as D (6 bases). CDR3 length: 13 residues. V lost 5 bases to trimming and J lost 4 bases, with 9 bases between them. Germline values: CDR1 LNHDA, CDR2 SQIVND (reference sequence). Here the CDR3 reads CASSFDRNQPQHF. CDR3 in DNA: TGTGCCAGTAGTTTCGACAGGAATCAGCCCCAGCATTTT.

This clone appeared once. V usage is TRBV27 and J usage is TRBJ1-1; D might be TRBD1 (5 bases). Germline V gene lookup returns CDR1 MNHEY and CDR2 SMNVEV (reference sequence). V lost 3 bases, J lost 6 bases, and 8 bases lay in between. The CDR3 has 12 residues. The CDR3 region has the DNA TGTGCCAGCAGTTTTGGGGGAGCTGAAGCTTTCTTT. As protein: CASSFGGAEAFF.

The chain combines TRBV29-1 with TRBJ1-5; a possible D gene is TRBD1 (6 bases). The V gene lost 7 bases and the J gene lost 4 bases, with 11 bases spanning the gap. The CDR3 runs to 12 residues. Looked up from germline, CDR1 is SQVTM and CDR2 is ANQGSEA. The CDR3 DNA reads TGCAGCGCGTCAGGGGCTAATCAGCCCCAGCATTTT. Its protein product is CSASGANQPQHF.

V gene TRBV4-2 combines with J gene TRBJ2-1; 11 nucleotides agree with TRBD2. From germline, CDR1 is LGHNA and CDR2 YNFKEQ. This CDR3 has 16 residues. Unmatched junction bases numbered 5, after V lost 2 bases and J lost 5 bases. The CDR3 coding sequence is TGTGCCAGCAGCCAAACCTGGGGACTAGCGGACAATGAGCAGTTCTTC. As protein: CASSQTWGLADNEQFF.

As for this clone: The junction departs from the called germline gene at one end, perhaps through a read error. The rearrangement uses TRBV7-7 and TRBJ2-1; 7 bases line up with TRBD2. CDR3 length: 16 residues. Looked up from germline, CDR1 is SSHAT and CDR2 is FNYEAQ (reference sequence). CDR3 in amino acids: CASSLVAGVIHNEQFF. The CDR3 DNA reads TGTGCTAGCAGCTTAGTTGCGGGAGTGATACACAATGAGCAGTTCTTC.

The chain links TRBV5-1 to TRBJ2-3; D assignment may be TRBD1 or TRBD2 (5 bases each). V lost 0 bases and J 6 bases, leaving 23 bases between the germline ends. This CDR3 has 18 amino acids. Germline-derived CDR1 and CDR2 are SGHRS and YFSETQ. CDR3 DNA: TGCGCCAGCAGCTTGGAACCCCGGGACGGCACCGGTTGGGATACGCAGTATTTT. Amino acids: CASSLEPRDGTGWDTQYF.

This clone appeared a few times. This rearrangement joins TRBV14 to TRBJ1-1; D not certain. Germline CDR1 and CDR2: SGHDN and FVKESK. V was shortened by 1 base and J by 1 base, with 7 bases between the two germline ends. The CDR3 spans 14 residues. In DNA form, the CDR3 reads TGTGCCAGCAGCCAAGGGATCAGGAACACTGAAGCTTTCTTT. Protein: CASSQGIRNTEAFF.

The chain has TRBV25-1 and TRBJ2-3; D may be TRBD2 (5 bases). From germline, CDR1 is MGHDK and CDR2 SYGVNS. The CDR3 is made up of 15 amino acids. The V and J ends lost 8 bases and 2 bases respectively, with 17 bases between them. CDR3 loop: CASSPEGVDTDTQYF. The CDR3 region has the DNA TGTGCCAGCTCCCCAGAGGGTGTTGACACAGATACGCAGTATTTT.

This clone was seen a few times. The chain carries TRBV25-1 and TRBJ2-3; 10 bases match TRBD2. V gave up 8 bases and J gave up 5 bases; unmatched junction bases: 7. This CDR3 contains 14 residues. Per germline, CDR1 MGHDK and CDR2 SYGVNS. This CDR3 reads CASSVAGGLDTQYF. For the CDR3, the DNA is TGTGCCAGCTCCGTAGCGGGAGGCCTAGATACGCAGTATTTT.

The chain joins TRBV2 to TRBJ2-6; D might be TRBD2 (6 bases). Trimming took 5 bases from V and 1 from J, leaving 12 bases between them. The CDR3 is made up of 16 amino acids. CDR1 and CDR2 (germline): SNHLY, FYNNEI. The CDR3 loop reads CASSPTSLSGANVLTF. The DNA for the CDR3 is TGTGCCAGCAGTCCGACTAGTTTATCTGGGGCCAACGTCCTGACTTTC.

In its sample, this clone was seen a few times. This rearrangement joins TRBV5-6 to TRBJ1-2; no reliable D call. V gave up 1 base and J gave up 6 bases, with 16 bases separating them. Germline lookup yields CDR1 SGHDT and CDR2 YYEEEE. The CDR3 spans 15 residues. This CDR3 reads CASSLIETIKHGYTF. The CDR3 nucleotides read TGTGCCAGCAGCTTGATAGAAACTATCAAACATGGCTACACCTTC.

This clone was counted a few times. J is TRBJ1-2 and V is TRBV5-4; D remains unclear. CDR3 length: 14 amino acids. Per the germline V gene, CDR1 is SGHNT and CDR2 is YYREEE (reference sequence). The germline V and J ends were trimmed by 3 bases and 0 bases, with 9 bases remaining between them. The CDR3 spells CASSYTNTNYGYTF. In nucleotides, the CDR3 is TGTGCCAGCAGCTATACAAATACTAACTATGGCTACACCTTC.

This clone was picked up a small number of times. The chain couples TRBV2 to TRBJ2-1; D is unresolved. V lost 7 bases and J 2 bases, leaving 12 bases between the germline ends. CDR3 length: 14 amino acids. Germline V gene sequence: CDR1 SNHLY, CDR2 FYNNEI. Here the CDR3 reads CASKGIRAYNEQFF. In DNA form, the CDR3 reads TGTGCCAGCAAGGGAATAAGGGCCTACAATGAGCAGTTCTTC. Variable domain in full (rest from reference TRBV2 and TRBJ2-1): EPEVTQTPSHQVTQMGQEVILRCVPISNHLYFYWYRQILGQKVEFLVSFYNNEISEKSEIFDDQFSVERPDGSNFTLKIRSTKLEDSAMYFCASKGIRAYNEQFFGPGTRLTVL.

This clone turned up a few times. The rearrangement uses TRBV28 and TRBJ2-7; D gene unclear. Germline V gene sequence: CDR1 MDHEN, CDR2 SYDVKM. Trimming took 4 bases from V and 4 from J, leaving 8 bases between them. The CDR3 has 12 residues. Written as DNA, the CDR3 is TGTGCCAGCAGTTCGAACCCTTACGAGCAGTACGTC. This codes for CASSSNPYEQYV.

The genes are TRBV2 and TRBJ2-1; 10 nucleotides match TRBD1. The CDR3 runs to 16 residues. Trimming cost V 11 bases and J 7 bases; bases outside gene matches: 17. The V gene's germline CDR1 is SNHLY and CDR2 FYNNEI. The DNA for the CDR3 is TGTGCCTCCCGATCTTACGGGACAGGGGCAAGGAATGAGCAGTTCTTC. Amino acids: CASRSYGTGARNEQFF.

This clone was counted only a few times. The chain joins TRBV5-1 to TRBJ2-5; 8 nucleotides align to TRBD2. J gave up 2 bases and V 0 bases, and 3 bases lay outside the gene matches. Germline V gene sequence: CDR1 SGHRS, CDR2 YFSETQ. The CDR3 contains 15 residues. CDR3 coding DNA: TGCGCCAGCAGCTTGGGGGCTAGCGGGCAAGAGACCCAGTACTTC. Translation: CASSLGASGQETQYF.

The sample holds a few counts of this clone. CDR3 DNA: TGTGCCTGGAGGATTGTTCGTGGGACCTCGTTGAGGAACAATGAGCAGTTCTTC. This codes for CAWRIVRGTSLRNNEQFF. This rearrangement joins TRBV30 to TRBJ2-1, with D possibly called TRBD1 or TRBD2 (5 bases each). Trimming cost V 3 bases and J 5 bases, with 26 bases left between them. The CDR3 is 18 amino acids. The V gene's germline CDR1 is GTSNPN and CDR2 SVGIG (reference sequence).